The 2 T cell receptor beta chains below all came from one sample that was sequenced in a study of T cell repertoires in cytomegalovirus infection. TCRdb reprocessed the reads via MiXCR and lists one record per CDR3 protein. The sample includes some 130,000 distinct CDR3 sequences, 7.5% to 9% of them seen just once. The specimen was PBMCs. The receptors stem from a human donor in good health (CMV status not recorded). Some clones in this sample may be carry-over from other donors' samples.

This clonotype was observed many times. The J gene is TRBJ2-5, the V gene TRBV7-6; D perhaps matches TRBD1 (6 bases). CDR1 is SGHVS and CDR2 is FNYEAQ in the germline V gene. Trimming took off 1 base at V and 1 base at J, with 10 bases between the two ends. This CDR3 spans 15 amino acids. The CDR3 protein is CASSLGQGSQETQYF. CDR3 DNA sequence: TGTGCCAGCAGCTTAGGGCAGGGGTCCCAAGAGACCCAGTACTTC.

This clonotype was recorded at least ten times. This rearrangement joins TRBV11-2 to TRBJ2-2; maybe TRBD1 (6 bases). The CDR3 sequence is 15 residues long. The germline CDR1 and CDR2 sequences are SGHAT and FQNNGV. The V end was cut by 4 bases, the J end by 6 bases, with 15 bases between. The CDR3 nucleotides read TGTGCCAGCAGCTCGGCAACAGGGTGGGCCGGGGAGCTGTTTTTT. Translated, it gives CASSSATGWAGELFF.